A selection of T cell receptor beta chains follows, all from one sample in a study of T-cell memory formation after mild COVID-19. TCRdb re-called the 5' RACE reads with MiXCR, one entry per CDR3 protein. The sample consists of roughly 280,000 distinct CDR3 sequences, 15% to 20% of them appearing once. Sequenced: PBMCs or a T cell subset sorted from them (not recorded which). Receptors originate from a man younger than 30 who had mild COVID-19 (a few samples of this study predate the infection). Cell type and time point are not known. CDR3s include the opening cysteine and the closing phenylalanine or tryptophan. A D gene is named only where the DNA matches it firmly. Some rows have no size entry. The others give once, few or many, or a class for an expanded clone.

clone_size j_call d_call v_call cdr3_nt cdr3_aa
many TRBJ2-1 - TRBV5-1 TGCGCCAGCAACCCCCGGCAGGTGGGAAGCTCCTACAATGAGCAGTTCTTC CASNPRQVGSSYNEQFF
- TRBJ2-3 - TRBV4-1 TGCGCCAGCAGCCAAGTAAGGGATGTTGGTACGCAGTATTTT CASSQVRDVGTQYF
few TRBJ2-3 TRBD2 TRBV29-1 TGCAGCGTTGAAGTTCTGGCCGGGACTAGCGGGGGTTTGGGCACAGATACGCAGTATTTT CSVEVLAGTSGGLGTDTQYF
- TRBJ1-2 - TRBV4-3 TGCGCCAGCAGCCAGACGTGGGGACACTATGGCTACACCTTC CASSQTWGHYGYTF
few TRBJ2-3 TRBD2 TRBV27 TGTGCCAGCGCAATTACCCCTAGCGGGGTCCCAGATACGCAGTATTTT CASAITPSGVPDTQYF
- TRBJ2-1 - TRBV9 TGTGCCAGCAGCAGACAGTTTAATGAGCAGTTCTTC CASSRQFNEQFF
few TRBJ1-2 - TRBV12-3/TRBV12-4 TGTGCCAGCAGTTTCAGGGGTGGTAACTATGGCTACACCTTC CASSFRGGNYGYTF
- TRBJ1-3 - TRBV5-6 TGTGCCAGCAGCTTTTTTCAGGGAAGCTCTGGAAACACCATATATTTT CASSFFQGSSGNTIYF
- TRBJ1-5 TRBD1 TRBV7-2 TGTGCCAGCAGCCCCGGGACAGGGGTCCAGCCCCAGCATTTT CASSPGTGVQPQHF
- TRBJ1-1 - TRBV25-1 TGTGCCAGCAGTGATCCCCGGAAAGCCACTGAAGCTTTCTTT CASSDPRKATEAFF
few TRBJ2-3 TRBD1 TRBV5-1 TGCGCCAGCAGCTTGGACAGGGGGAAGGATACGCAGTATTTT CASSLDRGKDTQYF
- TRBJ1-1 - TRBV21-1 TGTGCCGTACAGGGTCAGAAGGGGAACACTGAAGCTTTCTTT CAVQGQKGNTEAFF
- TRBJ2-5 - TRBV28 TGTGCCATCACACGGGGCGAGACCCAGTACTTC CAITRGETQYF
- TRBJ1-2 - TRBV5-1 TGCGCCAGCAGCTTGAGAACCCAGGCGAGGTATGGCTACACCTTC CASSLRTQARYGYTF
- TRBJ1-2 - TRBV5-1 TGCGCCAGCACCCTCGAGACAGGAAAATATGGCTACACCTTC CASTLETGKYGYTF
many TRBJ1-2 TRBD1 TRBV7-9 TGTGCCAGCAGCTTACCCGACAGGGAAGGTGGCTACACCTTC CASSLPDREGGYTF
- TRBJ1-1 TRBD1 TRBV4-1 TGCGCCAGCAGCCCTTCTGGGACAGTGAACACTGAAGCTTTCTTT CASSPSGTVNTEAFF
once TRBJ2-5 TRBD2 TRBV12-3/TRBV12-4 TGTGCCAGCAGTCCCGGGACTAGCGGGGGTTGGGAAGAGACCCAGTACTTC CASSPGTSGGWEETQYF
few TRBJ2-6 - TRBV18 TGTGCCAGCTCACCACGAGCCGGGACGTTCTCTGGGGCCAACGTCCTGACTTTC CASSPRAGTFSGANVLTF
few TRBJ2-7 - TRBV5-1 TGCGCCAGCAGCTTGAACAGGCCCTACGAGCAGTACTTC CASSLNRPYEQYF
many TRBJ2-7 TRBD2 TRBV18 TGTGCCAGCTCACCCACGGGGGGGACGACCTACGAGCAGTACTTC CASSPTGGTTYEQYF
many TRBJ2-1 - TRBV4-1 TGCGCCAGCAGCCAAGATTCACGGGGAAAACAGTTCTTC CASSQDSRGKQFF
- TRBJ2-3 TRBD2 TRBV14 TGTGCCAGCAGCACGGGACTAGCGGATACGCAGTATTTT CASSTGLADTQYF
- TRBJ2-3 - TRBV20-1 TGCAGTGCTAGAGAGGCGACTAGCACAGATACGCAGTATTTT CSAREATSTDTQYF
few TRBJ1-1 - TRBV19 TGTGCCAGTATTGGGAACACTGAAGCTTTCTTT CASIGNTEAFF
- TRBJ1-4 TRBD1 TRBV4-1 TGCGCCAGCAGAAAACAGGGGATAACTAATGAAAAACTGTTTTTT CASRKQGITNEKLFF
- TRBJ1-1 - TRBV10-3 TGTGCCATCAAACCCGGCGGGGACACTGAAGCTTTCTTT CAIKPGGDTEAFF
few TRBJ1-2 - TRBV3-1 TGTGCCAGCAGCCTCTTCCCCCGGGTCTATGGCTACACCTTC CASSLFPRVYGYTF
few TRBJ2-5 TRBD2 TRBV6-2/TRBV6-3 TGTGCCAGCAGATCGAGCGGGGAAGAGACCCAGTACTTC CASRSSGEETQYF
- TRBJ2-7 - TRBV5-1 TGCGCCAGCAGCGCACCGGGACACCGATCAGAGCAGTACTTC CASSAPGHRSEQYF
few TRBJ2-3 TRBD2 TRBV5-1 TGCGCCAGCAGCTTGGGCAACGGAGGTAGCGGGGGGAGAGATACGCAGTATTTT CASSLGNGGSGGRDTQYF
- TRBJ2-2 - TRBV19 TGTGCCAGTAGCCCTACCGGGTCCCAAAGCGGGGAGCTGTTTTTT CASSPTGSQSGELFF
- TRBJ1-1 - TRBV6-4 TGTGCCAGCAGTGACTCAAGCTCGAACACTGAAGCTTTCTTT CASSDSSSNTEAFF
- TRBJ1-1 - TRBV5-1 TGCGCCAGCTACCTCGACTACCTCCACACTGAAGCTTTCTTT CASYLDYLHTEAFF
many TRBJ2-1 TRBD1 TRBV4-3 TGCGCCAGCGCACCGGGACAGGGGGAAGATGAGCAGTTCTTC CASAPGQGEDEQFF
few TRBJ2-5 - TRBV9 TGTGCCAGCAGCGTAGGAAACTGGGACGGTGGAGAGACCCAGTACTTC CASSVGNWDGGETQYF
few TRBJ2-5 - TRBV7-2 TGTGCCAGCAGCTACATAATAGAGACCCAGTACTTC CASSYIIETQYF
many TRBJ1-2 - TRBV7-9 TGTGCCAGCAGCTTTGGAAGCGAAATTGGTGGCTACACCTTC CASSFGSEIGGYTF
few TRBJ2-2 TRBD2 TRBV24-1 TGTGCCACCAGTGAAGCGGGGGCGAACACCGGGGAGCTGTTTTTT CATSEAGANTGELFF
- TRBJ2-3 - TRBV11-2 TGTGCCAGCACGGTACAGGCCGCCACAAATACGCAGTATTTT CASTVQAATNTQYF
- TRBJ2-2 - TRBV9 TGTGCCAGCAGCGTAGGTGAGACAGCGAACACCGGGGAGCTGTTTTTT CASSVGETANTGELFF
- TRBJ1-1 - TRBV5-4 TGTGCCAGCAGCTTGGGGACTGCCAGTGACACTGAAGCTTTCTTT CASSLGTASDTEAFF
few TRBJ1-2 - TRBV29-1 TGCAGCGTGGCGTTATACTATGGCTACACCTTC CSVALYYGYTF
- TRBJ1-1 TRBD1 TRBV9 TGTGCCAGCAGCGAGGGACAGGGGGGGAACACTGAAGCTTTCTTT CASSEGQGGNTEAFF
- TRBJ1-1 TRBD1 TRBV20-1 TGCAGTGCTAGACCTGGACAGGGGCTTGAAGCTTTCTTT CSARPGQGLEAFF